A selection of T cell receptor beta chains follows, all from one sample in a study of Graves' ophthalmopathy and Graves' hyperthyroidism. TCRdb independently ran MiXCR on the multiplex PCR reads; one entry per CDR3 protein. The data show 200,000 to 250,000 distinct CDR3 sequences, around 30% seen once. Sequenced: peripheral blood. Receptors were obtained from a man aged 50 to 60 with Graves' ophthalmopathy. The CDR3 runs from the conserved cysteine through the conserved F or W. A D gene is named only where the DNA matches it firmly. Size values are once, few and many counts, or a class for expanded clones, and some rows have none.

d_gene | j_gene | abundance | v_gene | CDR3nt | CDR3aa
. | TRBJ2-7 | many | TRBV20-1 | TGCAGTGCCCGGGGGCCGGTCGAGCAGTACTTC | CSARGPVEQYF
TRBD1 | TRBJ2-7 | many | TRBV27 | TGTGCCAGCAGCCTACAGGGGGCCTACGAGCAGTACTTC | CASSLQGAYEQYF
TRBD2 | TRBJ2-7 | . | TRBV7-2 | TGTGCCAGCAGCCGCCCGGGACTAACTGATTACGAGCAGTACTTC | CASSRPGLTDYEQYF
. | TRBJ2-7 | many | TRBV18 | TGTGCCAGCTCACCGACGGTTCCGGGTCCCTACGAGCAGTACTTC | CASSPTVPGPYEQYF
. | TRBJ1-2 | many | TRBV12-3/TRBV12-4 | TGTGCCAGCACCTTGGGTCGGGCCTACGGCTACACCTTC | CASTLGRAYGYTF
TRBD2 | TRBJ2-5 | many | TRBV7-2 | TGTGCCAGCAGCATTAGCGGGAAAGAGACCCAGTACTTC | CASSISGKETQYF
. | TRBJ2-5 | many | TRBV7-2 | TGTGCCAGCAGCTTGCCCCTGGAGACCCAGTACTTC | CASSLPLETQYF
. | TRBJ1-5 | many | TRBV6-5 | TGTGCCAGCAGGCTGGGAGTTTTAGGGGCGGGTATCAATCAGCCCCAGCATTTT | CASRLGVLGAGINQPQHF
TRBD1 | TRBJ2-2 | many | TRBV6-1 | TGTGCCAGCAGTGCGCAGGGGGCTGTTATAACGGACACCGGGGAGCTGTTTTTT | CASSAQGAVITDTGELFF
. | TRBJ2-6 | once | TRBV12-3/TRBV12-4 | TGTGCCAGCAGTTTCGCGGAATCTGGGGCCAACGTCCTGACTTTC | CASSFAESGANVLTF
. | TRBJ2-7 | . | TRBV27 | TGTGCCAGCAGTCCTCTCGACGGAACCTACGAGCAGTACTTC | CASSPLDGTYEQYF
. | TRBJ2-2 | . | TRBV28 | TGTGCCAGCGTCATGGGCAGGGGAAACACCGGGGAGCTGTTTTTT | CASVMGRGNTGELFF
. | TRBJ2-7 | . | TRBV28 | TGTGCCAGCAGTACCCCTTCCGAGCAGTACTTC | CASSTPSEQYF
. | TRBJ2-7 | . | TRBV20-1 | TGCAGTGCTAGAGCCCCCGGATTATGGGAGCAGTACTTC | CSARAPGLWEQYF
. | TRBJ2-5 | . | TRBV20-1 | TGCAGTGCTAGAGATAAAGGTCGTAGCGCGGGAGAGACCCAGTACTTC | CSARDKGRSAGETQYF
TRBD1 | TRBJ2-7 | . | TRBV10-3 | TGTGCCATCCAAGGGACAGGGACGGCCTACGAGCAGTACTTC | CAIQGTGTAYEQYF
. | TRBJ2-5 | many | TRBV28 | TGTGCCAGCAGCCTCACCCAGGCCGGGGAGACCCAGTACTTC | CASSLTQAGETQYF
TRBD2 | TRBJ2-4 | many | TRBV12-3/TRBV12-4 | TGTGCCAGCAGTCCACCCGGGACTAGTGGGGACATTCAGTACTTC | CASSPPGTSGDIQYF
. | TRBJ1-5 | . | TRBV6-5 | TGTGCCAGCAGTTACGATTGGAGGGATCAGCCCCAGCATTTT | CASSYDWRDQPQHF
. | TRBJ2-7 | . | TRBV30 | TGTGCCTGGAGTCCACGGAGGGGTCTCGAGCAGTACTTC | CAWSPRRGLEQYF
. | TRBJ2-5 | many | TRBV5-1 | TGCGCCAGCAGCAAAGACAGGTACCAAGAGACCCAGTACTTC | CASSKDRYQETQYF
TRBD1 | TRBJ1-1 | few | TRBV12-3/TRBV12-4 | TGTGCCAGCAGATTGACAGGGCTCACTGAAGCTTTCTTT | CASRLTGLTEAFF
. | TRBJ2-7 | many | TRBV20-1 | TGCAGTGCGAAGCCCGGGTTTGGGTACGAGCAGTACTTC | CSAKPGFGYEQYF
TRBD2 | TRBJ2-5 | . | TRBV6-5 | TGTGCCAGCAGTTACAGCGGGGGTGGGACCCAGTACTTC | CASSYSGGGTQYF
. | TRBJ2-7 | many | TRBV6-5 | TGTGCCAGCAGTTACTGGGGACGGAGCTCCTACGAGCAGTACTTC | CASSYWGRSSYEQYF
. | TRBJ1-5 | . | TRBV6-1 | TGTGCCAGCAGTCGCCGGGACAAAAGCAATCAGCCCCAGCATTTT | CASSRRDKSNQPQHF
. | TRBJ1-1 | many | TRBV7-2 | TGTGCCAGCGCCGTAAGCGGGGGGCGATTGAACACTGAAGCTTTCTTT | CASAVSGGRLNTEAFF
. | TRBJ1-1 | . | TRBV6-1 | TGTGCCAGCAGACCCTCGACAAGGCGCACTGAAGCTTTCTTT | CASRPSTRRTEAFF
. | TRBJ2-7 | many | TRBV19 | TGTGCCAGTAGTATTACGGGTGGGCAGGGCCACGAGCAGTACTTC | CASSITGGQGHEQYF
TRBD2 | TRBJ2-5 | many | TRBV6-5 | TGTGCCAGCAGTTACGGGACTAGCGGGATGGGGGAGACCCAGTACTTC | CASSYGTSGMGETQYF
TRBD1 | TRBJ2-7 | . | TRBV11-2 | TGTGCCAGCAGCTCCCTTGGGACAGGGGACTACGAGCAGTACTTC | CASSSLGTGDYEQYF
TRBD2 | TRBJ2-7 | many | TRBV20-1 | TGCAGTGCTTCCCCTAGCGGGAGAAACTACGAGCAGTACTTC | CSASPSGRNYEQYF
. | TRBJ2-2 | many | TRBV19 | TGTGCCAGTAGTTGGACAGACAACACCGGGGAGCTGTTTTTT | CASSWTDNTGELFF
. | TRBJ2-7 | once | TRBV5-1 | TGCGCCAGCAGCGAGGCACCTTCCCCCTACGAGCAGTACTTC | CASSEAPSPYEQYF
. | TRBJ2-7 | . | TRBV30 | TGTGCCTGGAAATCGCGGGGAACCTACGAGCAGTACTTC | CAWKSRGTYEQYF
TRBD2 | TRBJ2-5 | many | TRBV11-1 | TGTGCCAGCAGCCCAGGACTAGGCGGAGAGACCCAGTACTTC | CASSPGLGGETQYF
TRBD2 | TRBJ2-7 | many | TRBV27 | TGTGCCAGCAGCCCGGGTGGGTGGACTAGCGGGTACGAGCAGTACTTC | CASSPGGWTSGYEQYF
TRBD1 | TRBJ2-7 | many | TRBV7-2 | TGTGCCAGCAGCTTCCGACAGGGGGCATCCTACGAGCAGTACTTC | CASSFRQGASYEQYF
. | TRBJ1-1 | many | TRBV27 | TGTGCCAGCAGTTCCCCAGGGATGAACACTGAAGCTTTCTTT | CASSSPGMNTEAFF
TRBD2 | TRBJ2-5 | many | TRBV6-2/TRBV6-3 | TGTGCCAGCAGGAAAACCACAGGTAGCGGGATGGAGACCCAGTACTTC | CASRKTTGSGMETQYF
TRBD1 | TRBJ1-1 | many | TRBV10-2 | TGCGCCAGCAGGCTCAGGGGGAAAGGGGACACTGAAGCTTTCTTT | CASRLRGKGDTEAFF
. | TRBJ1-5 | many | TRBV4-3 | TGCGCCAGCAGCCAAGATGGGGAAAGGGGTATTTCTCAGCCCCAGCATTTT | CASSQDGERGISQPQHF
TRBD1 | TRBJ1-1 | many | TRBV6-4 | TGTGCCAGCAGTACCGGGACAGGGGCCTACGATATGAACACTGAAGCTTTCTTT | CASSTGTGAYDMNTEAFF
. | TRBJ1-6 | many | TRBV11-2 | TGTGCCAGCAGCTTACCCCGCGGGGGTGCCTACTATAATTCACCCCTCCACTTT | CASSLPRGGAYYNSPLHF
TRBD1 | TRBJ2-5 | . | TRBV6-2/TRBV6-3 | TGTGCCAGCAGTTACGTAAGGACAGGCGGAGAGACCCAGTACTTC | CASSYVRTGGETQYF
. | TRBJ2-5 | many | TRBV19 | TGTGCCACGAGGGCGGCTCCTTTAGGCCAAGAGACCCAGTACTTC | CATRAAPLGQETQYF
. | TRBJ1-5 | once | TRBV12-3/TRBV12-4 | TGTGCCAGCAGTTTCTATAATCAGCCCCAGCATTTT | CASSFYNQPQHF
. | TRBJ2-7 | many | TRBV7-2 | TGTGCCAGCAGCTTAGGGGGAGTGGTAGAGCAGTACTTC | CASSLGGVVEQYF
TRBD1 | TRBJ1-5 | . | TRBV12-3/TRBV12-4 | TGTGCCAGCACCCCGGACAGGGCTAGTCAGCCCCAGCATTTT | CASTPDRASQPQHF